A selection of T cell receptor beta chains follows, all from one sample in a study of spatial heterogeneity in lung cancer. In TCRdb, the 5' RACE reads were re-called with MiXCR into one record per CDR3 protein. The repertoire holds over 9,000 distinct CDR3 sequences, with around 5.1% as singletons. Sequenced here: lung tumor tissue, sampled at surgery. Receptors were obtained from a female donor with early-stage non-small cell lung cancer. The CDR3 runs from the conserved cysteine through the conserved F or W. D genes are given only for firm matches. Size is omitted from some rows. Given values are once, few, many or a class for expanded clones.

J gene	clone size	D gene	V gene	CDR3 protein	CDR3 DNA
TRBJ2-7	NA	NA	TRBV19	CASSIALTTYEQYF	TGTGCCAGTAGTATAGCCCTAACCACCTACGAGCAGTACTTC
TRBJ1-5	many	TRBD1	TRBV28	CASSLGDRGRRPQHF	TGTGCCAGCAGTCTAGGGGACAGGGGACGCCGGCCCCAGCATTTT
TRBJ2-3	many	TRBD1	TRBV10-3	CAISEADRGADTQYF	TGTGCCATCAGTGAGGCGGACAGGGGAGCAGATACGCAGTATTTT
TRBJ1-2	many	NA	TRBV3-1	CASSSHRDGYTF	TGTGCCAGCAGCAGCCACAGGGATGGCTACACCTTC
TRBJ2-3	few	TRBD2	TRBV7-2	CASSLGTSGSGTQYF	TGTGCCAGCAGCCTCGGGACTAGCGGGAGTGGTACGCAGTATTTT
TRBJ2-4	many	NA	TRBV4-1	CASSQGRVKTAKNIQYF	TGCGCCAGCAGCCAAGGTCGGGTCAAAACGGCCAAAAACATTCAGTACTTC
TRBJ2-3	many	TRBD2	TRBV5-4	CASRAGAVDTQYF	TGTGCCAGCCGAGCGGGAGCTGTAGATACGCAGTATTTT
TRBJ2-2	many	NA	TRBV6-5	CASIGANTGELFF	TGTGCCAGCATTGGAGCGAACACCGGGGAGCTGTTTTTT
TRBJ1-2	many	NA	TRBV28	CASSLGSDYGYTF	TGTGCCAGCAGTTTGGGCAGCGACTATGGCTACACCTTC
TRBJ1-2	many	NA	TRBV12-3/TRBV12-4	CASSSMNYGYTF	TGTGCCAGCAGTTCCATGAACTATGGCTACACCTTC
TRBJ1-5	NA	NA	TRBV2	CASSELGGPGNQPQHF	TGTGCCAGCAGTGAATTAGGGGGGCCTGGCAATCAGCCCCAGCATTTT
TRBJ2-5	few	TRBD2	TRBV12-3/TRBV12-4	CASSLLAGVLQETQYF	TGTGCCAGCAGTTTACTAGCGGGGGTTCTCCAAGAGACCCAGTACTTC
TRBJ2-7	NA	TRBD2	TRBV7-8	CASSLQPLAGEREQYF	TGTGCCAGCAGCTTGCAGCCACTAGCGGGGGAACGTGAGCAGTACTTC
TRBJ1-2	few	NA	TRBV25-1	CASRPQWGWGYTF	TGTGCCAGCAGACCCCAGTGGGGTTGGGGCTACACCTTC
TRBJ2-3	medium-sized	TRBD2	TRBV19	CATTTRGEGTDTQYF	TGTGCCACCACCACGCGGGGGGAGGGCACAGATACGCAGTATTTT
TRBJ2-5	medium-sized	NA	TRBV11-3	CASSRTDSSETQYF	TGTGCCAGCAGCCGAACCGACTCTTCGGAGACCCAGTACTTC
TRBJ2-5	many	TRBD1	TRBV5-1	CASSLDPGQEETQYF	TGCGCCAGCAGCTTGGATCCGGGACAGGAAGAGACCCAGTACTTC
TRBJ2-7	NA	NA	TRBV20-1	CSARIRADEQYF	TGCAGTGCTAGGATCAGGGCCGACGAGCAGTACTTC
TRBJ2-1	medium-sized	TRBD2	TRBV4-1	CASSQGAGTSGSNEQFF	TGCGCCAGCAGCCAAGGCGCCGGGACTAGCGGGAGCAATGAGCAGTTCTTC
TRBJ1-2	large	NA	TRBV15	CATSTTQQAYGYTF	TGTGCCACCAGCACAACCCAGCAGGCCTATGGCTACACCTTC
TRBJ1-1	many	NA	TRBV20-1	CSAREHPMNTEAFF	TGCAGTGCTAGAGAGCACCCTATGAACACTGAAGCTTTCTTT
TRBJ2-1	medium-sized	TRBD2	TRBV7-3	CASSLSGSSYNEQFF	TGTGCCAGCAGCTTAAGCGGGAGCTCCTACAATGAGCAGTTCTTC
TRBJ2-7	medium-sized	NA	TRBV10-3	CAISESTFYEQYF	TGTGCCATCAGTGAGTCGACTTTCTACGAGCAGTACTTC
TRBJ1-2	many	NA	TRBV14	CASSQGQGRVYGYTF	TGTGCCAGCAGCCAAGGCCAGGGGAGGGTCTATGGCTACACCTTC
TRBJ2-7	medium-sized	TRBD1	TRBV5-1	CASSTGQGGSGEQYF	TGCGCCAGCAGCACGGGACAGGGGGGGAGTGGCGAGCAGTACTTC
TRBJ1-1	NA	NA	TRBV20-1	CSARDAGDTEAFF	TGCAGTGCTAGAGATGCAGGGGACACTGAAGCTTTCTTT
TRBJ1-5	medium-sized	NA	TRBV18	CASSPQGGQPQHF	TGTGCCAGCTCACCACAGGGCGGTCAGCCCCAGCATTTT
TRBJ2-3	few	NA	TRBV7-2	CASSFGDTDTQYF	TGTGCCAGCAGCTTTGGGGACACAGATACGCAGTATTTT
TRBJ1-1	many	NA	TRBV7-9	CASSSGWGPNTEAFF	TGTGCCAGCAGCTCAGGGTGGGGCCCGAACACTGAAGCTTTCTTT
TRBJ1-4	many	NA	TRBV18	CASSPDNEKLFF	TGTGCCAGCTCACCAGATAATGAAAAACTGTTTTTT
TRBJ2-7	many	TRBD2	TRBV20-1	CSASDSGRSEQYF	TGCAGTGCTTCTGATAGCGGGAGAAGCGAGCAGTACTTC
TRBJ2-5	many	TRBD1	TRBV27	CASSERQGGVGETQYF	TGTGCCAGCAGTGAGCGACAGGGTGGGGTTGGAGAGACCCAGTACTTC
TRBJ1-1	few	TRBD1	TRBV6-5	CASSAGTESTHTEAFF	TGTGCCAGCAGTGCCGGGACAGAAAGTACTCACACTGAAGCTTTCTTT
TRBJ1-1	many	TRBD1	TRBV7-9	CASSSRGRGLTEAFF	TGTGCCAGCAGCTCCCGGGGCAGGGGGCTTACTGAAGCTTTCTTT
TRBJ2-3	NA	TRBD2	TRBV20-1	CSARTQTSGRSETQDF	TGCAGTGCGAGAACCCAGACTAGCGGGAGGTCAGAGACGCAGGATTTT
TRBJ2-1	many	TRBD1	TRBV29-1	CSVRDRGHLPNPYNEQFF	TGCAGCGTTAGGGACAGGGGGCATCTACCGAACCCTTACAATGAGCAGTTCTTC
TRBJ1-5	many	NA	TRBV6-6	CASSYSRTDNQPQHF	TGTGCCAGCAGTTACTCGAGGACAGATAATCAGCCCCAGCATTTT
TRBJ2-7	NA	NA	TRBV2	CASKRSSYEQYF	TGTGCCAGCAAGAGGAGCTCCTACGAGCAGTACTTC
TRBJ2-2	many	NA	TRBV11-2	CASSLQYTGELFF	TGTGCCAGCAGCTTACAGTACACCGGGGAGCTGTTTTTT
TRBJ2-7	many	NA	TRBV28	CASSLGTYEQYF	TGTGCCAGCAGTTTGGGGACCTACGAGCAGTACTTC
TRBJ2-3	medium-sized	TRBD2	TRBV24-1	CATSGEQRGDTQYF	TGTGCCACCAGTGGGGAACAGCGGGGAGATACGCAGTATTTT